Shown below are 23 T cell receptor beta chains from a single sample sequenced in a study of T cell responses to AZD1222 COVID-19 vaccine (dated by TCRdb to the early 2020s). The time point label corresponds to: baseline before first vaccination. The method was the immunoSEQ multiplex PCR assay. Entries here come from immuneACCESS through TCRdb and include only in-frame sequences with V and J called. Some clones fail to appear in such tables; in the studies checked, an unresolved V gene covers under half of the shortfall, and the cause of the remainder is unknown. Counted in this sample were some 160,000 clones; roughly 93% of them appeared once. About 1% of the sample lies in the top ten. The sample was peripheral blood, taken on day 0 of AZD1222 vaccination. These receptors all come from an adult in good health.

This clone was recorded a few times. The CDR3 loop reads CASSVNTMNTEAFF. The CDR3 DNA sequence: TGTGCCAGCAGCGTAAACACAATGAACACTGAAGCTTTCTTT. The chain employs TRBV9 and TRBJ1-1; D is ambiguous. V lost 1 base to trimming and J lost 0 bases, with 7 bases between them. This CDR3 is built from 14 residues. CDR1 is SGDLS and CDR2 is YYNGEE in the germline V gene.

This clone appeared once. The chain couples TRBV6-6 to TRBJ2-2; D remains unclear. Germline V CDR1 and CDR2: MNHNY, SVGAGI (reference sequence). The V end lost 4 bases, the J end lost 0 bases, and 0 bases lay between the germline ends. The CDR3 covers 12 residues. This CDR3 reads CASSSNTGELFF. CDR3 nucleotides: TGTGCCAGCAGTTCGAACACCGGGGAGCTGTTTTTT.

On this clone itself: Other DNA sequences in the sample encode the same CDR3. The CDR3 protein is CASSTTDTQYF. CDR3 DNA: TGTGCCAGCAGTACCACAGATACGCAGTATTTT. The chain recombines TRBV2 with TRBJ2-3; unclear D gene. Germline V gene lookup returns CDR1 SNHLY and CDR2 FYNNEI. This CDR3 is 11 amino acids long. The V gene lost 5 bases and the J gene lost 2 bases, with 2 bases spanning the gap.

CDR3 sequence: CASSIQGLPQHF. As DNA, the CDR3 is TGTGCCAGTAGTATCCAAGGCTTGCCCCAGCATTTT. The chain links TRBV19 to TRBJ1-5; D gene uncertain. This CDR3 comprises 12 residues. The V gene lost 3 bases and the J gene lost 9 bases, with 9 bases spanning the gap. CDR1 and CDR2 from the germline V gene are LNHDA and SQIVND (reference sequence). Full variable domain (rest looked up from reference TRBV19 and TRBJ1-5): DGGITQSPKYLFRKEGQNVTLSCEQNLNHDAMYWYRQDPGQGLRLIYYSQIVNDFQKGDIAEGYSVSREKKESFPLTVTSAQKNPTAFYLCASSIQGLPQHFGDGTRLSIL.

The V and J genes are TRBV28 and TRBJ1-4; 7 positions agree with TRBD1. Trimming took 2 bases from V and 5 from J; bases not matched to a gene: 2. CDR3 length equals 14 residues. The germline CDR1 and CDR2 sequences are MDHEN and SYDVKM. In DNA form, the CDR3 reads TGTGCCAGCAGTTTACAGGGGGTAAATGAAAAACTGTTTTTT. Its protein is CASSLQGVNEKLFF.

CDR3 region: CASRPARGGDYGYTF. The CDR3 DNA follows: TGTGCCAGCCGACCGGCCAGGGGAGGTGACTATGGCTACACCTTC. The chain has TRBV11-2 and TRBJ1-2; D might be TRBD1 (6 bases). Germline V gives CDR1 SGHAT, CDR2 FQNNGV. The length of the CDR3 is 15 residues. The ends were cut back, 8 bases at V and 3 bases at J, with 19 bases in the middle.

This sequence joins TRBV10-3 and TRBJ1-4; 9 bases align to TRBD1. The length of the CDR3 is 12 residues. V shed 10 bases and J 5 bases; nucleotides not matched to a gene: 2. Germline loops: CDR1 ENHRY, CDR2 SYGVKD. CDR3 amino acids: CATGTGNEKLFF. DNA of the CDR3: TGTGCCACCGGGACAGGGAATGAAAAACTGTTTTTT.

This clone has a handful of counts. The chain employs TRBV18 and TRBJ1-5; 12 positions agree with TRBD1. Germline-derived CDR1 and CDR2 are KGHSH and LQKENI. The CDR3 contains 17 residues. J gave up 1 base and V 6 bases, and 7 bases lay outside the gene matches. CDR3 amino acids: CASSAGTGGMSNQPQHF. CDR3 DNA sequence: TGTGCCAGCTCCGCCGGGACAGGGGGCATGAGCAATCAGCCCCAGCATTTT. The complete variable domain, with remaining parts taken from reference TRBV18 and TRBJ1-5, reads NAGVMQNPRHLVRRRGQEARLRCSPMKGHSHVYWYRQLPEEGLKFMVYLQKENIIDESGMPKERFSAEFPKEGPSILRIQQVVRGDSAAYFCASSAGTGGMSNQPQHFGDGTRLSIL.

This chain links TRBV30 with TRBJ1-4; D call uncertain. CDR3 length: 18 residues. Trimming pared 2 bases from V and 1 base from J, leaving 20 bases between. The germline CDR1 and CDR2 sequences are GTSNPN and SVGIG (reference sequence). The CDR3 DNA reads TGTGCCTGGAGTCGCGACCGGACCCTTCGTAGAACTAATGAAAAACTGTTTTTT. Encoded protein: CAWSRDRTLRRTNEKLFF.

The chain links TRBV5-1 to TRBJ2-5; D may match TRBD1 or TRBD2 (6 bases each). Trimming shortened V by 9 bases and J by 5 bases, and 26 bases separated the two germline ends. CDR1 is SGHRS, CDR2 YFSETQ, per germline. The CDR3 is 16 residues long. The CDR3 loop reads CATKGGLGGMLETQYF. Here the CDR3 DNA reads TGCGCCACCAAAGGGGGGCTTGGTGGAATGTTGGAGACCCAGTACTTC.

This rearrangement joins TRBV12-3 or TRBV12-4 to TRBJ2-3; D gene ambiguous. V shed 4 bases and J shed 5 bases, with 10 bases lying between them. The length of the CDR3 is 13 residues. CDR3: CASSSPFKDTQYF. The CDR3 nucleotides read TGTGCCAGCAGTTCTCCGTTTAAAGATACGCAGTATTTT.

The chain is built from TRBV7-9 and TRBJ2-1; TRBD1 aligns across 7 bases. The length of the CDR3 is 15 residues. V trimming: 3 bases; J trimming: 5 bases; junction bases outside the gene matches: 7. In germline, CDR1 is SEHNR, CDR2 FQNEAQ (reference sequence). CDR3 in DNA: TGTGCCAGCAGCTTCGGACAGGCGGCGCACAATGAGCAGTTCTTC. Translation gives CASSFGQAAHNEQFF.

The chain recombines TRBV18 with TRBJ2-3; either TRBD1 or TRBD2 may supply D (7 bases each). V dropped 0 bases and J dropped 5 bases, with 15 bases sitting between them. CDR1 and CDR2 (germline): KGHSH, LQKENI. The CDR3 sequence is 16 residues long. The CDR3 sequence is CASSPPIGGGRDTQYF. CDR3 DNA: TGTGCCAGCTCACCACCGATAGGGGGCGGGAGAGATACGCAGTATTTT.

The gene calls are TRBV15 and TRBJ1-2, with a tentative D call TRBD1 (5 bases). The length of the CDR3 is 15 residues. Trimming shortened V by 5 bases and J by 7 bases, and 20 bases separated the two germline ends. Germline lookup yields CDR1 LNHNV and CDR2 YYDKDF (reference sequence). This chain's CDR3 is CATSPHRQGVLGYTF. In nucleotides, the CDR3 is TGTGCCACCAGCCCCCATCGGCAGGGAGTCCTTGGCTACACCTTC.

CDR3 amino acids: CASSEREPNTIYF. The CDR3 nucleotides read TGTGCCAGCAGCGAGAGAGAGCCGAACACCATATATTTT. The V and J genes are TRBV6-2 or TRBV6-3 and TRBJ1-3; D gene unclear. This CDR3 region has 13 residues. Deletions cut 6 bases from V and 7 bases from J, with 13 bases between. The germline V gene encodes CDR1 MNHEY and CDR2 SVGEGT.

The chain is built from TRBV5-1 and TRBJ2-7; TRBD2 aligns across 10 bases. Germline CDR1 SGHRS, CDR2 YFSETQ. CDR3 length equals 15 residues. Losses at the gene ends were 0 bases for V and 3 bases for J; bases not matched to a gene: 3. The CDR3 DNA reads as TGCGCCAGCAGCTTGGTACTAGCGGGGAACTACGAGCAGTACTTC. This sequence encodes CASSLVLAGNYEQYF.

This rearrangement joins TRBV6-1 to TRBJ1-5; TRBD1 matches 8 bases. The CDR3 runs 16 residues. In germline, CDR1 is MNHNS, CDR2 SASEGT. With 4 bases clipped from V and 3 bases from J, the junction kept 8 bases outside the gene matches. CDR3 sequence (DNA): TGTGCCAGCAGTGGCGGTGAGGGACAGGACAATCAGCCCCAGCATTTT. Residues: CASSGGEGQDNQPQHF.

The chain recombines TRBV3-1 (or the pseudogene TRBV3-2) with TRBJ2-2; TRBD1 might be the D (5 bases). V lost 4 bases and J lost 5, with 17 bases in between. The CDR3 has 16 amino acids. Germline values: CDR1 LGHDT, CDR2 YNNKEL (reference sequence). CDR3 sequence reads: CASSRAGQRKTGELFF. CDR3 bases: TGTGCCAGCAGCCGAGCCGGACAAAGGAAGACCGGGGAGCTGTTTTTT.

The chain links TRBV21-1 to TRBJ1-4; the listed D gene, TRBD1, was not tested against the DNA. TRBV21-1 counts as a pseudogene. This CDR3 has 14 residues. The CDR3: CASSPGQGNEKLFF. The CDR3 DNA sequence: TGTGCCAGCAGCCCGGGACAGGGGAATGAAAAACTGTTTTTT.

The J gene is TRBJ2-3, the V gene TRBV5-1; 8 bases line up with TRBD1. The germline CDR1 and CDR2 sequences are SGHRS and YFSETQ. V was clipped by 0 bases and J by 4 bases; unmatched bases: 4. This CDR3 region has 15 residues. The CDR3 here is CASSLDQGAADTQYF. Here the CDR3 DNA reads TGCGCCAGCAGCTTGGATCAGGGGGCTGCAGATACGCAGTATTTT. Combining the CDR3 with reference TRBV5-1 and TRBJ2-3 gives the whole variable domain KAGVTQTPRYLIKTRGQQVTLSCSPISGHRSVSWYQQTPGQGLQFLFEYFSETQRNKGNFPGRFSGRQFSNSRSEMNVSTLELGDSALYLCASSLDQGAADTQYFGPGTRLTVL.

This sequence joins TRBV28 and TRBJ1-3; tentative D call: TRBD1 (6 bases). This CDR3 has 15 amino acids. Trimming removed 10 bases from V and 4 bases from J, with 20 bases in between. Germline V lookup: CDR1 MDHEN, CDR2 SYDVKM. The CDR3 DNA follows: TGTGCCACCGGAAAGGGGGAGCGGGGCGGAAACACCATATATTTT. This encodes CATGKGERGGNTIYF. The whole variable domain, filled in from reference TRBV28 and TRBJ1-3, reads DVKVTQSSRYLVKRTGEKVFLECVQDMDHENMFWYRQDPGLGLRLIYFSYDVKMKEKGDIPEGYSVSREKKERFSLILESASTNQTSMYLCATGKGERGGNTIYFGEGSWLTVV.

J is TRBJ1-1 and V is TRBV19; unclear D gene. The CDR3 totals 14 residues. Germline CDR1 reads LNHDA; CDR2 reads SQIVND (reference sequence). V was clipped by 5 bases and J by 3 bases, with 13 bases between them. The CDR3 nucleotides read TGTGCCAGTAGTCCCTTTGATCAACACACTGAAGCTTTCTTT. Protein sequence: CASSPFDQHTEAFF.

This chain links TRBV5-4 with TRBJ2-5, with TRBD2 identical over 8 bases. CDR1 is SGHNT and CDR2 is YYREEE in the germline V gene (reference sequence). With 4 bases clipped from V and 2 bases from J, the junction kept 7 bases outside the gene matches. The CDR3 is made up of 15 amino acids. In nucleotides, the CDR3 is TGTGCCAGCAGCGCAACCGGGACTAGACAAGAGACCCAGTACTTC. Encoded protein: CASSATGTRQETQYF.